The TCR beta chain described here comes from a study of shared clonotypes between healthy human individuals. Regarding the study as a whole: In several donors, around 5% of naive CD4 clonotypes appeared in common. Some clonotypes were shared by all four sorted-subset donors, while others were not shared. The non-shared ones had lower generation probabilities than the shared ones.

On this clone itself: The antigen remains undetermined.

Only in-frame clones appear in the TCRdb table, and some are missing; sequencing was by immunoSEQ multiplex PCR. The data hold about 690,000 clones, with about 90% observed a single time. Germline lookup yields CDR1 LNHDA and CDR2 SQIVND (reference sequence). The V gene lost 0 bases and the J gene lost 4 bases, with 19 bases spanning the gap. This CDR3 has 18 amino acids. This clonotype was sampled from a man younger than 35 in good health. Some clones in this sample may be carry-over from other donors' samples. The rearrangement uses TRBV19 and TRBJ2-1; possibly TRBD2 for D (5 bases). The sequencing sample was made of memory CD8+ T cells from PBMCs. Subset reported: CD45RO+ cells pooled with CCR7-negative TemRA cells. This chain's CDR3 is CASSIDLELWGAYNEQFF. CDR3 sequence (DNA): TGTGCCAGTAGTATAGATTTAGAACTCTGGGGAGCGTACAATGAGCAGTTCTTC.